Only a few counts were recorded for the clone carrying this T cell receptor (beta chain). The antigen remains unidentified. The data belong to a study of CD8 T cells in ankylosing spondylitis. Study outcomes and limitations: Ankylosing spondylitis blood appeared to be characterized by a TCR beta motif of eight highly homologous variants.

A quantitative 5'-RACE method, one with molecular barcodes, was used to make TCR beta libraries. TCRdb re-analysed the 5' RACE reads in MiXCR, keeping a single row per CDR3 protein. The table includes a few hundred thousand distinct CDR3 sequences, around 22% detected once. CDR1 and CDR2 (germline): MDHEN, SYDVKM. Trimming pared 5 bases from V and 0 bases from J, leaving 23 bases between. CDR3 length equals 19 residues. Sequenced sample: blood, either unsorted or a sorted T cell fraction (not recorded which). This receptor was taken from a male donor with ankylosing spondylitis. V is TRBV28 and J is TRBJ1-3; weak D call: TRBD1 (5 bases). In DNA form, the CDR3 reads TGTGCCAGCAGTCCCCCCAGTTATGGCAGGGCATACTCTGGAAACACCATATATTTT. Translated: CASSPPSYGRAYSGNTIYF.